Listed here are 14 T cell receptor beta chains from one sample, sequenced in a study of T cell responses to AZD1222 COVID-19 vaccine. Libraries were prepared by immunoSEQ multiplex PCR; TCRdb keeps only in-frame clonotypes and omits some of them. The data contain over 140,000 clones, about 92% of them singletons. The material sequenced was peripheral blood, taken 28 days after the second AZD1222 dose. The source of these receptors is an adult who received the AZD1222 COVID-19 vaccine.

This clone was observed a few times. V is TRBV7-2 and J is TRBJ1-5; possible D gene TRBD1, 5 bases. CDR3 length: 19 amino acids. Trimming shortened V by 1 base and J by 2 bases, and 21 bases separated the two germline ends. Germline-derived CDR1 and CDR2 are SGHTA and FQGNSA. The CDR3: CASSLVPGIIRDGNQPQHF. CDR3 bases: TGTGCCAGCAGCTTAGTCCCAGGAATAATACGGGACGGCAATCAGCCCCAGCATTTT. Combining the CDR3 with reference TRBV7-2 and TRBJ1-5 gives the whole variable domain GAGVSQSPSNKVTEKGKDVELRCDPISGHTALYWYRQSLGQGLEFLIYFQGNSAPDKSGLPSDRFSAERTGGSVSTLTIQRTQQEDSAVYLCASSLVPGIIRDGNQPQHFGDGTRLSIL.

This clone was recorded only once. The chain has TRBV12-3 or TRBV12-4 and TRBJ1-2; 8 nucleotides match TRBD1. The V segment lost 5 bases and the J segment 8 bases; nucleotides outside the gene matches: 7. The CDR3 runs to 13 residues. The CDR3 region has the DNA TGTGCCAGCAGTCTGGACAGGGCCCGCGGCTACACCTTC. Translated: CASSLDRARGYTF.

The chain couples TRBV28 to TRBJ2-5; 10 bases are a match to TRBD1. CDR3 length equals 14 residues. Per the germline V gene, CDR1 is MDHEN and CDR2 is SYDVKM. The ends lost 5 bases at V and 0 bases at J; junction bases unmatched: 0. The CDR3 DNA is TGTGCCAGCAGTGGGACAGGGGACCAAGAGACCCAGTACTTC. It yields the protein CASSGTGDQETQYF.

The table lists this clone with a few counts. The J gene is TRBJ1-5, the V gene TRBV27; TRBD1 matches 11 bases. In germline, CDR1 is MNHEY, CDR2 SMNVEV (reference sequence). The CDR3 extends over 16 amino acids. The ends lost 4 bases at V and 3 bases at J; junction bases unmatched: 5. The chain's CDR3 is CASSSRTGGSNQPQHF. The DNA for the CDR3 is TGTGCCAGCAGTTCAAGGACAGGGGGCTCCAATCAGCCCCAGCATTTT.

This clone was observed once. The gene calls are TRBV4-3 and TRBJ1-3; 7 bases agree with TRBD1. The germline V gene has CDR1 LGHNA and CDR2 YSLEER. The CDR3 consists of 16 residues. J was trimmed by 0 bases and V by 6 bases; bases with no gene match: 8. This CDR3 reads CASSPDRVISGNTIYF. For the CDR3, the DNA is TGCGCCAGCAGTCCCGACAGGGTAATCTCTGGAAACACCATATATTTT.

The V and J genes are TRBV7-2 and TRBJ1-2; D call uncertain. The germline CDR1 and CDR2 sequences are SGHTA and FQGNSA. Trimming cost V 0 bases and J 4 bases, with 9 bases left between them. There are 14 residues in the CDR3. CDR3: CASSLAPAFYGYTF. The DNA for the CDR3 is TGTGCCAGCAGCTTAGCTCCAGCATTCTATGGCTACACCTTC.

This rearrangement joins TRBV6-5 to TRBJ1-2, with 9 positions matching TRBD1. Looked up from germline, CDR1 is MNHEY and CDR2 is SVGAGI. Trimming took 2 bases from V and 4 from J; bases not matched to a gene: 2. This CDR3 comprises 14 residues. The CDR3 DNA follows: TGTGCCAGCAGTTACCGACAGGGGGGCTATGGCTACACCTTC. This sequence encodes CASSYRQGGYGYTF.

The gene calls are TRBV5-6 and TRBJ2-7; no reliable D call. The CDR3 loop spans 12 amino acids. Germline values: CDR1 SGHDT, CDR2 YYEEEE. The germline V and J ends were trimmed by 4 bases and 9 bases, with 14 bases remaining between them. CDR3 residues: CASSAGTTGQYF. In DNA form, the CDR3 reads TGTGCCAGCAGCGCCGGCACAACCGGGCAGTACTTC.

DNA of the CDR3: TGTGCCAGCAGCCCGGAGACAGGTGGAGAGCAGTTCTTC. Amino acids: CASSPETGGEQFF. The V gene is TRBV5-5, the J gene TRBJ2-1; tentatively, D is TRBD1 (6 bases). This CDR3 comprises 13 residues. The germline V and J ends were trimmed by 4 bases and 10 bases, with 15 bases remaining between them. CDR1 is SGHKS and CDR2 is YYEKEE in the germline V gene (reference sequence).

This clone was seen once. J is TRBJ2-2 and V is TRBV5-1; no reliable D call. The V end lost 0 bases, the J end lost 4 bases, and 13 bases lay between the germline ends. This CDR3 spans 16 amino acids. Germline-derived CDR1 and CDR2 are SGHRS and YFSETQ. CDR3 residues: CASSLGMSRATGELFF. The CDR3 DNA sequence: TGCGCCAGCAGCTTGGGTATGAGTCGTGCCACCGGGGAGCTGTTTTTT.

This chain's CDR3 is CASSRGTGAGYEQYF. The CDR3 coding sequence is TGTGCCAGCAGCCGTGGGACAGGGGCCGGGTACGAGCAGTACTTC. This chain connects TRBV6-2 or TRBV6-3 to TRBJ2-7, with 10 positions matching TRBD1. With V trimmed by 6 bases and J by 4 bases, 9 bases remained unmatched. The germline V gene encodes CDR1 MNHEY and CDR2 SVGEGT. The CDR3 contains 15 residues.

The chain links TRBV28 to TRBJ1-6; 7 bases are shared with TRBD1. J was trimmed by 3 bases and V by 7 bases; bases with no gene match: 6. The CDR3 is 15 residues long. Germline CDR1 and CDR2: MDHEN and SYDVKM. The CDR3 DNA reads TGTGCCAGCAAAGGGGGCGGAGTCTATAATTCACCCCTCCACTTT. Translating gives CASKGGGVYNSPLHF. The full variable domain, in which reference TRBV28 and TRBJ1-6 provide the parts outside the CDR3, is DVKVTQSSRYLVKRTGEKVFLECVQDMDHENMFWYRQDPGLGLRLIYFSYDVKMKEKGDIPEGYSVSREKKERFSLILESASTNQTSMYLCASKGGGVYNSPLHFGNGTRLTVT.

The chain employs TRBV6-5 and TRBJ1-2; a possible D gene is TRBD1 (5 bases). Germline-derived CDR1 and CDR2 are MNHEY and SVGAGI. Trimming pared 4 bases from V and 0 bases from J, leaving 9 bases between. The CDR3 runs 14 residues. The chain's CDR3 is CASSFRVANYGYTF. The DNA of the CDR3 is TGTGCCAGCAGTTTCAGGGTAGCTAACTATGGCTACACCTTC.

This clone was found once. The chain recombines TRBV2 with TRBJ2-7; D is unclear. This CDR3 has 13 residues. Trimming left V 5 bases short and J 0 bases short, with 8 bases between. Looked up from germline, CDR1 is SNHLY and CDR2 is FYNNEI. In nucleotides, the CDR3 is TGTGCCAGCAGTCCCTGGGACTCCTACGAGCAGTACTTC. Translation: CASSPWDSYEQYF. The full variable domain, rest sourced from reference TRBV2 and TRBJ2-7, is EPEVTQTPSHQVTQMGQEVILRCVPISNHLYFYWYRQILGQKVEFLVSFYNNEISEKSEIFDDQFSVERPDGSNFTLKIRSTKLEDSAMYFCASSPWDSYEQYFGPGTRLTVT.